Listed here are 29 T cell receptor beta chains from one sample, sequenced in a study of blood T cell repertoires in COVID-19. Sequencing was performed with immunoSEQ multiplex PCR; in TCRdb, only in-frame clones are kept and a portion is missing. The sample records 390,000 or so clones, 80% to 85% being singletons. Sequenced: PBMCs or T cells enriched from blood (not recorded which). The origin of the receptors is a woman aged 45 to 65 who had recovered from COVID-19.

This chain uses TRBV30 with TRBJ2-5; D might be TRBD2 (5 bases). Germline V gene data show CDR1 as GTSNPN and CDR2 as SVGIG (reference sequence). V was clipped by 3 bases and J by 4 bases, with 6 bases between them. There are 11 residues in the CDR3. This chain's CDR3 is CAWSRGETQYF. The CDR3 DNA reads TGTGCCTGGAGCCGGGGAGAGACCCAGTACTTC. The whole variable domain, remainder taken from reference TRBV30 and TRBJ2-5, is SQTIHQWPATLVQPVGSPLSLECTVEGTSNPNLYWYRQAAGRGLQLLFYSVGIGQISSEVPQNLSASRPQDRQFILSSKKLLLSDSGFYLCAWSRGETQYFGPGTRLLVL.

A single count supports this clone. The rearrangement uses TRBV30 and TRBJ1-4; a weak D match, TRBD1 (6 bases). The germline V and J ends were trimmed by 0 bases and 5 bases, with 16 bases remaining between them. The CDR3 has 16 amino acids. The V gene's germline CDR1 is GTSNPN and CDR2 SVGIG (reference sequence). CDR3 sequence reads: CAWSVQQGWVNEKLFF. In nucleotides, the CDR3 is TGTGCCTGGAGTGTTCAACAGGGCTGGGTAAATGAAAAACTGTTTTTT. Using reference TRBV30 and TRBJ1-4 for the parts outside the CDR3, the full variable domain is SQTIHQWPATLVQPVGSPLSLECTVEGTSNPNLYWYRQAAGRGLQLLFYSVGIGQISSEVPQNLSASRPQDRQFILSSKKLLLSDSGFYLCAWSVQQGWVNEKLFFGSGTQLSVL.

This clone has just a few counts. The rearrangement joins TRBV27 to TRBJ1-4; TRBD1 aligns across 7 bases. V was clipped by 3 bases and J by 5 bases; unmatched bases: 3. The CDR3 consists of 14 residues. The germline gives CDR1 MNHEY, CDR2 SMNVEV (reference sequence). CDR3 DNA sequence: TGTGCCAGCAGTTTTGGGACAGAGAATGAAAAACTGTTTTTT. This encodes CASSFGTENEKLFF.

A note on this clone: One end of the junction fails to match germline, which may point to a read error. This chain uses TRBV6-2 or TRBV6-3 with TRBJ1-1; no clear D gene. The CDR3 is 14 residues long. Germline V lookup: CDR1 MNHEY, CDR2 SVGEGT. This CDR3 is CASSLVAGNTEAFF. The CDR3 DNA reads TGTGCCAGCAGTTTGGTTGCGGGGAACACTGAGGCTTTCTTT.

J is TRBJ1-1 and V is TRBV4-2; D is uncertain. Per the germline V gene, CDR1 is LGHNA and CDR2 is YNFKEQ. The V and J ends lost 0 bases and 0 bases respectively, with 11 bases between them. There are 16 residues in the CDR3. The CDR3 protein is CASSQEVASVNTEAFF. The CDR3 nucleotides read TGTGCCAGCAGCCAAGAGGTGGCATCCGTGAACACTGAAGCTTTCTTT.

This chain uses TRBV7-9 with TRBJ1-2; D is possibly TRBD1 (5 bases). V was shortened by 5 bases and J by 5 bases, with 15 bases between the two germline ends. From germline, CDR1 is SEHNR and CDR2 FQNEAQ (reference sequence). The CDR3 is 14 residues long. The CDR3 is CASSGLGAAYGYTF. The CDR3 nucleotides read TGTGCCAGCAGCGGTCTTGGGGCAGCTTATGGCTACACCTTC. Complete variable domain (other parts from reference TRBV7-9 and TRBJ1-2): DTGVSQNPRHKITKRGQNVTFRCDPISEHNRLYWYRQTLGQGPEFLTYFQNEAQLEKSRLLSDRFSAERPKGSFSTLEIQRTEQGDSAMYLCASSGLGAAYGYTFGSGTRLTVV.

The rearrangement links TRBV5-1 to TRBJ1-2; TRBD1 matches 8 bases. There are 16 residues in the CDR3. V lost 3 bases to trimming and J lost 6 bases; unmatched junction nucleotides: 13. Germline V gene sequence: CDR1 SGHRS, CDR2 YFSETQ. CDR3 region: CASSSEQGGILDGYTF. In nucleotides, the CDR3 is TGCGCCAGCAGCTCCGAACAGGGGGGGATCCTAGATGGCTACACCTTC.

V is TRBV28 and J is TRBJ1-2, with TRBD1 identical over 7 bases. This CDR3 contains 15 residues. V was pared by 6 bases and J by 6 bases, with 13 bases of the junction left unmatched. In germline, CDR1 is MDHEN, CDR2 SYDVKM. The CDR3 spells CASSPGGGRGDGYTF. Written as DNA, the CDR3 is TGTGCCAGCAGCCCCGGGGGGGGCAGGGGGGATGGCTACACCTTC.

This chain uses TRBV15 with TRBJ2-4, with D uncertain. The CDR3 loop spans 13 amino acids. V shed 7 bases and J shed 9 bases, with 16 bases lying between them. Germline V gives CDR1 LNHNV, CDR2 YYDKDF (reference sequence). DNA of the CDR3: TGTGCCACCACCCAAGCCCGCAGCGCCATTCAGTACTTC. Translating it yields CATTQARSAIQYF. The whole variable domain, remainder taken from reference TRBV15 and TRBJ2-4, is DAMVIQNPRYQVTQFGKPVTLSCSQTLNHNVMYWYQQKSSQAPKLLFHYYDKDFNNEADTPDNFQSRRPNTSFCFLDIRSPGLGDTAMYLCATTQARSAIQYFGAGTRLSVL.

The rearrangement joins TRBV21-1 to TRBJ2-5; the table calls TRBD2, which could not be checked here. TRBV21-1 is deemed a pseudogene. The CDR3 is made up of 17 amino acids. The CDR3 nucleotides read TGTGCCAGCAGCAATGAGGGACTAGCGGGGGACCAAGAGACCCAGTACTTC. This sequence encodes CASSNEGLAGDQETQYF.

J is TRBJ1-1 and V is TRBV5-1, with D possibly matching TRBD1 (6 bases). V was clipped by 0 bases and J by 12 bases, with 12 bases between them. The CDR3 runs 12 residues. From germline, CDR1 is SGHRS and CDR2 YFSETQ. The CDR3 region is CASSLDGTNTFF. CDR3 DNA: TGCGCCAGCAGCTTGGACGGGACAAATACTTTCTTT.

The chain carries TRBV6-5 and TRBJ2-5, with D perhaps TRBD2 (5 bases). The germline V gene encodes CDR1 MNHEY and CDR2 SVGAGI. V was cut by 0 bases and J by 5 bases, with 10 bases left in between. The CDR3 is 14 amino acids. CDR3 region: CASSYSAGGETQYF. The CDR3 nucleotides read TGTGCCAGCAGTTACTCTGCCGGCGGGGAGACCCAGTACTTC.

As regards this clone: The same CDR3 arises from other DNA sequences in this sample as well. The chain joins TRBV6-5 to TRBJ2-5, with 7 positions matching TRBD2. The length of the CDR3 is 12 residues. Trimming cost V 5 bases and J 5 bases; bases outside gene matches: 2. The germline V gene has CDR1 MNHEY and CDR2 SVGAGI. This CDR3 is CASSKRGETQYF. CDR3 coding DNA: TGTGCCAGCAGTAAGCGGGGTGAGACCCAGTACTTC.

The chain links TRBV4-3 to TRBJ2-7, with 7 nucleotides matching TRBD1. CDR1 is LGHNA, CDR2 YSLEER, per germline. The CDR3 spans 14 residues. After removal of 6 bases from V and 2 bases from J, the junction contained 7 bases not matched to a gene. The CDR3 coding sequence is TGCGCCAGCAGTATCGGGACAGCAACCTACGAGCAGTACTTC. It encodes CASSIGTATYEQYF.

This rearrangement joins TRBV30 to TRBJ1-1, with a possible D match to TRBD1 (6 bases). Between the trimmed V and J ends, which lost 0 bases and 7 bases, there was a span of 9 bases. This CDR3 has 12 amino acids. Germline CDR1 GTSNPN, CDR2 SVGIG (reference sequence). The CDR3 DNA follows: TGTGCCTGGAGTGTAATAGGGGGTGAAGCTTTCTTT. It codes for CAWSVIGGEAFF.

The rearrangement joins TRBV30 to TRBJ1-5; no firm D call. V lost 0 bases to trimming and J lost 0 bases, with 6 bases between them. The germline CDR1 and CDR2 sequences are GTSNPN and SVGIG (reference sequence). This CDR3 is built from 14 residues. CDR3 amino acids: CAWSVDFSNQPQHF. CDR3 sequence (DNA): TGTGCCTGGAGTGTAGACTTTAGCAATCAGCCCCAGCATTTT.

The rearrangement uses TRBV3-1 (or the pseudogene TRBV3-2) and TRBJ2-5; TRBD1 matches 8 bases. There are 15 residues in the CDR3. Germline V gene sequence: CDR1 LGHDT, CDR2 YNNKEL (reference sequence). The V segment lost 4 bases and the J segment 4 bases; nucleotides outside the gene matches: 8. CDR3 bases: TGTGCCAGCAGCCTCCCGACAGGGGATAGAGAGACCCAGTACTTC. Translation: CASSLPTGDRETQYF.

The gene calls are TRBV11-2 and TRBJ2-4; D is possibly TRBD1 (6 bases). Germline CDR1 SGHAT, CDR2 FQNNGV. V lost 1 base, J lost 8 bases, and 15 bases lay in between. CDR3 length equals 15 residues. The DNA of the CDR3 is TGTGCCAGCAGCTTAGGAAAAGCAGGGGTTGACATTCAGTACTTC. Translation gives CASSLGKAGVDIQYF.

V and J are TRBV6-6 and TRBJ1-1; D is undetermined. Looked up from germline, CDR1 is MNHNY and CDR2 is SVGAGI (reference sequence). This CDR3 has 15 residues. The V end lost 0 bases, the J end lost 1 base, and 9 bases lay between the germline ends. The chain's CDR3 is CASSYSISENTEAFF. The DNA of the CDR3 is TGTGCCAGCAGTTACTCGATTAGCGAGAACACTGAAGCTTTCTTT.

The chain has TRBV2 and TRBJ2-7; maybe TRBD1 (6 bases). The CDR3 spans 12 residues. V lost 11 bases and J 6 bases, leaving 17 bases between the germline ends. The germline gives CDR1 SNHLY, CDR2 FYNNEI. CDR3 DNA sequence: TGTGCCTTGAGCCAGGTAGGGGGCGAGCAGTACTTC. Residues: CALSQVGGEQYF. The variable domain in full, completed from reference TRBV2 and TRBJ2-7, reads EPEVTQTPSHQVTQMGQEVILRCVPISNHLYFYWYRQILGQKVEFLVSFYNNEISEKSEIFDDQFSVERPDGSNFTLKIRSTKLEDSAMYFCALSQVGGEQYFGPGTRLTVT.

Here the CDR3 reads CASSTGQGAPTNTEAFF. Here the CDR3 DNA reads TGTGCCAGCAGTACTGGACAGGGGGCTCCCACGAACACTGAAGCTTTCTTT. The chain recombines TRBV28 with TRBJ1-1, with 11 positions matching TRBD1. The CDR3 is made up of 17 amino acids. The V and J ends lost 5 bases and 1 base, in that order; junction bases with no gene match: 9. Germline CDR1 is MDHEN and CDR2 is SYDVKM.

This clone was recorded a few times. The chain carries TRBV9 and TRBJ2-5, with TRBD1 as a possible D gene (6 bases). From germline, CDR1 is SGDLS and CDR2 YYNGEE. Trimming took 4 bases from V and 5 from J, leaving 12 bases between them. CDR3 length equals 13 residues. CDR3 amino acids: CASSPLQGETQYF. Here the CDR3 DNA reads TGTGCCAGCAGCCCCCTCCAGGGGGAGACCCAGTACTTC.

This clone has a handful of counts. The chain links TRBV21-1 to TRBJ1-1. TRBV21-1 is marked as a pseudogene. This CDR3 has 13 residues. CDR3 DNA sequence: TGTGCCAGCAGCAAAATGCGGGATACTGAAGCTTTCTTT. Amino acid sequence: CASSKMRDTEAFF.

Concerning this clone: In the same sample, other DNA sequences code for this CDR3. This chain links TRBV5-1 with TRBJ1-1; no clear D gene. The CDR3 sequence is 13 residues long. Trimming took off 0 bases at V and 0 bases at J, with 3 bases between the two ends. Germline values: CDR1 SGHRS, CDR2 YFSETQ. The CDR3 DNA follows: TGCGCCAGCAGCTTGGAGCTGAACACTGAAGCTTTCTTT. Translated, it gives CASSLELNTEAFF.

This sequence joins TRBV2 and TRBJ1-2; a possible D gene is TRBD1 (5 bases). The CDR3 is 17 residues long. Trimming took 7 bases from V and 5 from J, leaving 26 bases between them. Germline loops: CDR1 SNHLY, CDR2 FYNNEI. The CDR3 loop is CASTERGGGRSGYGYTF. CDR3 nucleotides: TGTGCCAGCACCGAAAGGGGCGGGGGACGCTCGGGGTATGGCTACACCTTC.

The CDR3 protein is CATSDAGQGARGEQFF. CDR3 coding DNA: TGTGCCACCAGTGATGCGGGACAGGGGGCCCGAGGTGAGCAGTTCTTC. The V gene is TRBV24-1, the J gene TRBJ2-1; the match to TRBD1 covers 12 bases. CDR3 length: 16 residues. CDR1 is KGHDR and CDR2 is SFDVKD in the germline V gene. Trimming removed 3 bases from V and 9 bases from J; junction bases left unmatched: 8.

This clone has just one count. The chain carries TRBV5-4 and TRBJ1-2; D gene uncertain. V dropped 2 bases and J dropped 4 bases, with 12 bases sitting between them. The CDR3 spans 14 residues. Looked up from germline, CDR1 is SGHNT and CDR2 is YYREEE (reference sequence). DNA for the CDR3: TGTGCCAGCAGCTTTCCGGGTAGAATCTATGGCTACACCTTC. Residues: CASSFPGRIYGYTF.

The V and J genes are TRBV6-5 and TRBJ2-1; the D is unclear. This CDR3 has 13 residues. Trimming left V 5 bases short and J 0 bases short, with 5 bases between. Germline CDR1 and CDR2: MNHEY and SVGAGI. The CDR3 DNA follows: TGTGCCAGCAGTACTCCCTCCTACAATGAGCAGTTCTTC. Its translation: CASSTPSYNEQFF.

The V call is TRBV2, the J call TRBJ2-7; possible D gene TRBD1, 6 bases. Trimming removed 8 bases at V and 2 bases at J, with 25 bases between. CDR1 and CDR2 (germline): SNHLY, FYNNEI. This CDR3 region has 17 residues. CDR3 nucleotides: TGTGCCAGCCTCGAGGACAGAACCCTCAAAGGGGCCTACGAGCAGTACTTC. As protein: CASLEDRTLKGAYEQYF. Combining the CDR3 with reference TRBV2 and TRBJ2-7 gives the whole variable domain EPEVTQTPSHQVTQMGQEVILRCVPISNHLYFYWYRQILGQKVEFLVSFYNNEISEKSEIFDDQFSVERPDGSNFTLKIRSTKLEDSAMYFCASLEDRTLKGAYEQYFGPGTRLTVT.